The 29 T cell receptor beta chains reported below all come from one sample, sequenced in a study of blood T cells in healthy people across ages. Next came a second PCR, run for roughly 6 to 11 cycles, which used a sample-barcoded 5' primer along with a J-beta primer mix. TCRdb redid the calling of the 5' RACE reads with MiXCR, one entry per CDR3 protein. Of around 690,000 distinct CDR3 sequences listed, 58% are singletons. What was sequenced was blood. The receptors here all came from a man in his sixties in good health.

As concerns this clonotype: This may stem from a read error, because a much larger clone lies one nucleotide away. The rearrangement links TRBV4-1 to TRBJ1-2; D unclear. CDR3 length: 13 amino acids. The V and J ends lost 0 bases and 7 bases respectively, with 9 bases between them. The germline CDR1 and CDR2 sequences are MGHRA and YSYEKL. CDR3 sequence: CASSQDGPCGYTF. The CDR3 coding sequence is TGCGCCAGCAGCCAAGACGGACCCTGTGGCTACACCTTC.

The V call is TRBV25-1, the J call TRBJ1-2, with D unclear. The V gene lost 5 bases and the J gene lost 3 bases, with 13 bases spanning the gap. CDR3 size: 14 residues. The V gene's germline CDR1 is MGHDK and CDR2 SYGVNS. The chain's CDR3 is CASSTFGEYYGYTF. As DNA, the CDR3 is TGTGCCAGCAGTACGTTCGGGGAGTACTATGGCTACACCTTC.

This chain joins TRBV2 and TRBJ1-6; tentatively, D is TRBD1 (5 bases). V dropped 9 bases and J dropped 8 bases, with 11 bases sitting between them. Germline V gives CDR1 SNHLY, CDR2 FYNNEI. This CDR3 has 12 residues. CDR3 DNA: TGTGCCAGTGCCGGGGGGGATTCACCCCTCCACTTT. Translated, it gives CASAGGDSPLHF.

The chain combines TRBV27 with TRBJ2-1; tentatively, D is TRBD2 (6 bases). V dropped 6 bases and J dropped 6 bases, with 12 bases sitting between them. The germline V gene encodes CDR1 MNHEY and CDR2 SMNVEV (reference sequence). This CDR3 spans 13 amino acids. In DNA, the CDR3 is TGTGCCAGCAGGCGCGCGGGGACCAATGAGCAGTTCTTC. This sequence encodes CASRRAGTNEQFF.

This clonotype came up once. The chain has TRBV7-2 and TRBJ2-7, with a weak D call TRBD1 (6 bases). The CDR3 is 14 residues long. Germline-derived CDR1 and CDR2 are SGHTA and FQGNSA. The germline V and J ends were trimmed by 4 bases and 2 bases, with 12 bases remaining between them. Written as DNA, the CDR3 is TGTGCCAGCAGCTCAGGGGACGTGCCCTACGAGCAGTACTTC. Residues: CASSSGDVPYEQYF. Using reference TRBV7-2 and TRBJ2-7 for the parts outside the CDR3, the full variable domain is GAGVSQSPSNKVTEKGKDVELRCDPISGHTALYWYRQSLGQGLEFLIYFQGNSAPDKSGLPSDRFSAERTGGSVSTLTIQRTQQEDSAVYLCASSSGDVPYEQYFGPGTRLTVT.

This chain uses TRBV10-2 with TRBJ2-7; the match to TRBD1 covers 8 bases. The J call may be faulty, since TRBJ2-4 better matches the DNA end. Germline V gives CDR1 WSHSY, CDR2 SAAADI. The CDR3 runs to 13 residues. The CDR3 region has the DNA TGCGCCAGCAGACCAGGGGGCGGGAACATTCAGTACTTC. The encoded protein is CASRPGGGNIQYF.

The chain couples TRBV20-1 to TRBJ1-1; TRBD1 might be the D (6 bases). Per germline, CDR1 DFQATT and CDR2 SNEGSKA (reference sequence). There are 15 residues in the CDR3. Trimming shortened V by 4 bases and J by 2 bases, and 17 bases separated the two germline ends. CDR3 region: CSATTPDSLNTEAFF. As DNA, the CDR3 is TGCAGTGCTACGACACCGGACAGCCTAAACACTGAAGCTTTCTTT.

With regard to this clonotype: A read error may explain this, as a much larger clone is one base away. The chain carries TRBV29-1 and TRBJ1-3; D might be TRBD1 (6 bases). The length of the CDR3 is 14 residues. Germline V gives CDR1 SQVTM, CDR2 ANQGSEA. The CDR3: CSVDPTGSGDTIYF. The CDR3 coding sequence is TGCAGCGTTGACCCGACAGGCTCTGGAGACACCATATATTTT. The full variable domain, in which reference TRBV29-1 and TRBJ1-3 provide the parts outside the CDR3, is SAVISQKPSRDICQRGTSLTIQCQVDSQVTMMFWYRQQPGQSLTLIATANQGSEATYESGFVIDKFPISRPNLTFSTLTVSNMSPEDSSIYLCSVDPTGSGDTIYFGEGSWLTVV.

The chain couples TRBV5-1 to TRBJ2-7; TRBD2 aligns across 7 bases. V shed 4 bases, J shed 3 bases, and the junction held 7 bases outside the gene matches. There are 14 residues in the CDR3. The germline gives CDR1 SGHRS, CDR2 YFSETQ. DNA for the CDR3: TGCGCCAGCAGCATCCAGACTAGCAGCTACGAGCAGTACTTC. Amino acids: CASSIQTSSYEQYF.

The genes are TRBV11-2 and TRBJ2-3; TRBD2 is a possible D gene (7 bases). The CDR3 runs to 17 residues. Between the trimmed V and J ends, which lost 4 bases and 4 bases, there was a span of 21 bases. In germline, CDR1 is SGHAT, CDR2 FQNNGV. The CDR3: CASSWAPGGGGADTQYF. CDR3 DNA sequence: TGTGCCAGCAGCTGGGCACCCGGCGGGGGCGGGGCAGATACGCAGTATTTT. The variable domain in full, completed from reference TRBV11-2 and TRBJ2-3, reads EAGVAQSPRYKIIEKRQSVAFWCNPISGHATLYWYQQILGQGPKLLIQFQNNGVVDDSQLPKDRFSAERLKGVDSTLKIQPAKLEDSAVYLCASSWAPGGGGADTQYFGPGTRLTVL.

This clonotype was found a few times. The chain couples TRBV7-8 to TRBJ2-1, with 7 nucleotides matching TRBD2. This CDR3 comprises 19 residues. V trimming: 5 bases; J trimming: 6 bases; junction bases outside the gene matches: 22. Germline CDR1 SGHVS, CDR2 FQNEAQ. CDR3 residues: CASSINWWASGAGFNEQFF. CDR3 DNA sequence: TGTGCCAGCAGCATTAATTGGTGGGCTAGCGGTGCGGGGTTCAATGAGCAGTTCTTC.

CDR3: CASSERLQGASGNNEQFF. CDR3 coding DNA: TGTGCCAGCAGTGAACGGCTACAGGGGGCATCGGGGAACAATGAGCAGTTCTTC. The chain joins TRBV6-1 to TRBJ2-1; TRBD1 matches at 9 bases. The CDR3 extends over 18 amino acids. Per the germline V gene, CDR1 is MNHNS and CDR2 is SASEGT. V lost 2 bases to trimming and J lost 5 bases; unmatched junction nucleotides: 13.

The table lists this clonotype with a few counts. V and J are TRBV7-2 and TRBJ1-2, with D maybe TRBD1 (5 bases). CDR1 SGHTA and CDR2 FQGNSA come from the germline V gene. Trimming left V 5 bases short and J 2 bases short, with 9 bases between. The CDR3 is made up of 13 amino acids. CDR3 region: CASSPDTNYGYTF. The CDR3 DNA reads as TGTGCCAGCAGCCCGGACACCAACTATGGCTACACCTTC.

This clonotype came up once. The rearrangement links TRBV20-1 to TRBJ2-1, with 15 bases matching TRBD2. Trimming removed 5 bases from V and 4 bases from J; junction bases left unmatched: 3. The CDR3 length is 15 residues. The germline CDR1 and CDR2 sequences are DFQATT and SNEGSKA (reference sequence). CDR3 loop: CSAGLAGGHYNEQFF. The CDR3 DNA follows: TGCAGTGCTGGACTAGCGGGGGGGCATTACAATGAGCAGTTCTTC.

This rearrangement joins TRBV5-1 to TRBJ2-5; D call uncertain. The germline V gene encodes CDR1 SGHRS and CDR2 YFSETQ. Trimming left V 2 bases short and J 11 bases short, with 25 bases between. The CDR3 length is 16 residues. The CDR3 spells CASSLRIAGSGNEQYF. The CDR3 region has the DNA TGCGCCAGCAGCTTAAGGATCGCAGGTTCGGGCAATGAGCAGTACTTC.

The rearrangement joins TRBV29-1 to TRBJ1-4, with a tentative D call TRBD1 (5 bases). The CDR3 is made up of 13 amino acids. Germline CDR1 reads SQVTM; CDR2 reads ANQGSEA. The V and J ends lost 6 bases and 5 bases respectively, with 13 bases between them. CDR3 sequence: CSVTMGGNEKLFF. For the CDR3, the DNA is TGCAGCGTGACTATGGGGGGGAATGAAAAACTGTTTTTT.

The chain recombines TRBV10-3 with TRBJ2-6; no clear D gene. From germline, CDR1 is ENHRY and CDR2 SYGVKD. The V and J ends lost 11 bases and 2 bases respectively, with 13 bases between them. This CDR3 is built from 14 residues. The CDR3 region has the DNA TGTGCCGCCGAGGATGAACCTGGGGCCAACGTCCTGACTTTC. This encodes CAAEDEPGANVLTF.

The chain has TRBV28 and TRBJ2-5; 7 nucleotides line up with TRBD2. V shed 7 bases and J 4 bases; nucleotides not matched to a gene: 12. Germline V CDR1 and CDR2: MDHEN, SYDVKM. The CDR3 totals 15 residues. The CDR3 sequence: CASTAIAGVGETQYF. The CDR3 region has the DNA TGTGCCAGCACCGCTATTGCGGGGGTGGGAGAGACCCAGTACTTC.

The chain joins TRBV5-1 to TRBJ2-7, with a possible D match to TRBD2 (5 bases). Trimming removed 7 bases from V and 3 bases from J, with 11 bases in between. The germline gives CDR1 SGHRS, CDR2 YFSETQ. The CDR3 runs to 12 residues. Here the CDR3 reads CASRGSFYEQYF. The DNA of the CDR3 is TGCGCCAGCCGGGGAAGCTTCTACGAGCAGTACTTC.

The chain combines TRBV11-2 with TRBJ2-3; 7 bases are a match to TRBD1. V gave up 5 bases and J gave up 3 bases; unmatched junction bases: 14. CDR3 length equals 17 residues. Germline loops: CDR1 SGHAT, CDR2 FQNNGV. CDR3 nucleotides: TGTGCCAGCAGCGACAGAACCACAGGGGCGCGAACAGATACGCAGTATTTT. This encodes CASSDRTTGARTDTQYF.

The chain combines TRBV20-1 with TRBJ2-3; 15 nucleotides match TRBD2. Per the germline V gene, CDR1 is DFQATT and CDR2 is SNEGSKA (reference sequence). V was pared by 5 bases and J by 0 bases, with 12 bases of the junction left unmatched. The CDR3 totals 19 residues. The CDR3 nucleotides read TGCAGTGCTGTCCCCTCGGGACTAGCGGGGGGCCGTAGCACAGATACGCAGTATTTT. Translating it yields CSAVPSGLAGGRSTDTQYF.

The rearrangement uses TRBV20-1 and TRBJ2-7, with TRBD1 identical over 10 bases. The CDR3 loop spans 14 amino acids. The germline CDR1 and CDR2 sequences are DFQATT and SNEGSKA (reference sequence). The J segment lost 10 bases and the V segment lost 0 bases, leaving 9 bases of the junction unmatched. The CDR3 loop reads CSARDIVDRGTQYF. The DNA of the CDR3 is TGCAGTGCTAGAGATATAGTGGACAGGGGGACTCAGTACTTC.

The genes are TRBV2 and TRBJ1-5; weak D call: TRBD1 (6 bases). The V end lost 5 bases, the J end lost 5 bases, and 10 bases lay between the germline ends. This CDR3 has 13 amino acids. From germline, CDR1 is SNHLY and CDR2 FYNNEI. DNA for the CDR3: TGTGCCAGCAGTACAGGGCTGGATCAGCCCCAGCATTTT. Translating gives CASSTGLDQPQHF.

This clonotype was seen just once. The CDR3 loop is CASSRTSQRETQYF. CDR3 coding DNA: TGTGCCAGCAGCCGGACTAGCCAGCGGGAGACCCAGTACTTC. The chain uses TRBV7-9 and TRBJ2-7, with 8 bases aligning to TRBD2. The J call may be wrong; the DNA end is better matched by TRBJ2-5. Germline CDR1 reads SEHNR; CDR2 reads FQNEAQ (reference sequence). The CDR3 runs to 14 residues.

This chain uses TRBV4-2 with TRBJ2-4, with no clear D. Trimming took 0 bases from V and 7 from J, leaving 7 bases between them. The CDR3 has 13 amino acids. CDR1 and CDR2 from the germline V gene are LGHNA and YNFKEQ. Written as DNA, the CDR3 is TGTGCCAGCAGCCAAGACGAAGGTAACATTCAGTACTTC. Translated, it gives CASSQDEGNIQYF.

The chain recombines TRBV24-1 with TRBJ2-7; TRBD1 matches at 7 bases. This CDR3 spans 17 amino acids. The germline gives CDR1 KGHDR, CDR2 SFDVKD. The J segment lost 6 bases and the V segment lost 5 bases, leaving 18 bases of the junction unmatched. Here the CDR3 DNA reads TGTGCCACCAGTGGTTGGACAGGCACAGAAACATTATCCGAGCAGTACTTC. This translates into CATSGWTGTETLSEQYF.

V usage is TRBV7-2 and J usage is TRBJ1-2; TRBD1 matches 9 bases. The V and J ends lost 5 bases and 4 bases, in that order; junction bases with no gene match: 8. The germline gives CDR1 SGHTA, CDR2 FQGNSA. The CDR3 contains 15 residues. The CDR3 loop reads CASSLGQGSTYGYTF. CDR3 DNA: TGTGCCAGCAGCCTAGGACAGGGGAGCACCTATGGCTACACCTTC.

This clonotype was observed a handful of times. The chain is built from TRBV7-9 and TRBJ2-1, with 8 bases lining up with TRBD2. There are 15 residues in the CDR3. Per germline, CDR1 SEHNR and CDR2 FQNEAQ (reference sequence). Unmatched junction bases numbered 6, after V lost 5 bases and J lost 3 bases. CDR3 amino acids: CASSPYGGVYNEQFF. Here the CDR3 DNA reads TGTGCCAGCAGCCCCTACGGGGGGGTCTACAATGAGCAGTTCTTC.

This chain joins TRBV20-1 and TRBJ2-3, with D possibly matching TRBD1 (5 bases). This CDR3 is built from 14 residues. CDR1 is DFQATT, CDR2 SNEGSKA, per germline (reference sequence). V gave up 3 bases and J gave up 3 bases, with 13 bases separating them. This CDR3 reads CSASRLYRTDTQYF. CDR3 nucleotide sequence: TGCAGTGCTAGTCGGCTATACAGGACAGATACGCAGTATTTT.